The source of this T cell receptor (beta chain) is a study of persistence of HIV-infected CD4 T cells. Whole-study context: Donors were ART-treated; their CMV- and Gag-responding CD4+ T cells were isolated.

The libraries were made with immunoSEQ version 4 in survey mode. TCRdb's table, derived via immunoSEQ multiplex PCR, lists solely in-frame clones and lacks some. The sample includes approximately 36,000 clones, under 90% of them seen just once. Overlapping HIV-1 Gag 15-mer peptides at approximately 1 ug per peptide per mL were used. Sorted nonresponding memory CD4+ T cells were CD40L-negative, CD69-negative, CD45RO-high. CD4+ T cell counts exceeded 400 cells/uL; CMV serology was positive. With 5 bases clipped from V and 5 bases from J, the junction kept 8 bases outside the gene matches. Germline CDR1 LNHDA, CDR2 SQIVND (reference sequence). This CDR3 has 15 amino acids. On this clone itself: What it binds is unknown.

This chain joins TRBV19 and TRBJ2-3; 9 nucleotides match TRBD2. Sequencing used cultured CD4+ T cells from PBMCs, obtained from a patient who received antiretroviral therapy. The TCR originated in an adult with HIV. The donor label of this sample is uncertain. The DNA for the CDR3 is TGTGCCAGTAGTCTTAAGCGGGGGGCTGTAGATACGCAGTATTTT. Protein product: CASSLKRGAVDTQYF.